The rows below give T cell receptor beta chains drawn from one sample of a study of Ad26.COV2.S vaccination and SARS-CoV-2 variants. TCRdb keeps only in-frame clones here, not all; method: immunoSEQ multiplex PCR. The sample records 250,000 or so clones, roughly 89% being singletons. Material: peripheral blood, obtained in a trial of Ad26.COV2.S vaccine versus placebo. The receptors were gathered from a person between 18 and 59 years old who received the Ad26.COV2.S COVID-19 vaccine or a placebo. Both conserved end residues are part of each CDR3.

CDR3	V	J
CASSLTKGTGLNSPLHF	TRBV7-9	TRBJ1-6
CASSPPSREAFF	TRBV18	TRBJ1-1
CASSETSGSLDTQYF	TRBV7-3	TRBJ2-3
CASRLRGALNEKLFF	TRBV27	TRBJ1-4
CASSRAPLPDNEQFF	TRBV9	TRBJ2-1
CASSQDSSGGLSSYEQYF	TRBV4-2	TRBJ2-7
CASSLLRGCTADTQYF	TRBV7-7	TRBJ2-3
CASSSRAQKATNEQFF	TRBV11-2	TRBJ2-1
CASSVQGQGLPNYGYTF	TRBV27	TRBJ1-2
CASRMSRGPGELFF	TRBV6-5	TRBJ2-2
CASSPSARGNNEQFF	TRBV18	TRBJ2-1
CASSDPGLAGVGEQFF	TRBV25-1	TRBJ2-1
CASSYSGGFYEQYF	TRBV6-5	TRBJ2-7
CASSSTSGSYNEQFF	TRBV5-4	TRBJ2-1
CASSQEDRVAGYTF	TRBV14	TRBJ1-2
CASRLAGSRTGELFF	TRBV6-5	TRBJ2-2
CATSRGTSGGRTDTQYF	TRBV15	TRBJ2-3
CASSPPGTEAYEQYF	TRBV5-1	TRBJ2-7
CASSVEQGHVLNTEAFF	TRBV9	TRBJ1-1
CASRDNNSPLHF	TRBV14	TRBJ1-6
CASSLEGTINSPLHF	TRBV7-2	TRBJ1-6
CASSPSLTSGGSDTQYF	TRBV11-2	TRBJ2-3
CASSERGKDTEAFF	TRBV6-1	TRBJ1-1
CASSSRHRGIGETQYF	TRBV7-6	TRBJ2-5
CASSPRTSGMGTQYF	TRBV19	TRBJ2-5
CASSASTVSSYGYTF	TRBV9	TRBJ1-2
CASSTGQGGNTIYF	TRBV6-5	TRBJ1-3
CASSQAGDRGRHTGELFF	TRBV4-2	TRBJ2-2
CASRVRADYNSPLHF	TRBV27	TRBJ1-6
CASSYGTELFF	TRBV6-5	TRBJ2-2
CASSREGADTQYF	TRBV9	TRBJ2-3
CASSRRDRDFTGELFF	TRBV11-1	TRBJ2-2
CSVESRRAYNEQFF	TRBV29-1	TRBJ2-1
CASSYLQGGTEAFF	TRBV6-2/TRBV6-3	TRBJ1-1
CASSPQGYNGYTF	TRBV18	TRBJ1-2
CASSGRAGVSTGELFF	TRBV6-1	TRBJ2-2
CASSLAQKTQYF	TRBV12-3/TRBV12-4	TRBJ2-5
CSARDLPEQYF	TRBV20-1	TRBJ2-7
CASSLTGEGYTF	TRBV5-4	TRBJ1-2
CATSDFQGQGKGNQPQHF	TRBV24-1	TRBJ1-5
CASSTRGRDGYTF	TRBV7-2	TRBJ1-2
CASSLGGWRLRLTGELFF	TRBV3-1/TRBV3-2	TRBJ2-2
CASSIGGELSGYTF	TRBV19	TRBJ1-2
CASSIKEGHYGYTF	TRBV19	TRBJ1-2
CASSLQPPGSNTEAFF	TRBV7-2	TRBJ1-1
CASSNLDGGYGYTF	TRBV7-9	TRBJ1-2
CASSEYREEQPQHF	TRBV25-1	TRBJ1-5
CASSFSLAGVATGELFF	TRBV7-3	TRBJ2-2
CASSLQGASTNEKLFF	TRBV18	TRBJ1-4
CASSLAGSAEQFF	TRBV12-3/TRBV12-4	TRBJ2-1